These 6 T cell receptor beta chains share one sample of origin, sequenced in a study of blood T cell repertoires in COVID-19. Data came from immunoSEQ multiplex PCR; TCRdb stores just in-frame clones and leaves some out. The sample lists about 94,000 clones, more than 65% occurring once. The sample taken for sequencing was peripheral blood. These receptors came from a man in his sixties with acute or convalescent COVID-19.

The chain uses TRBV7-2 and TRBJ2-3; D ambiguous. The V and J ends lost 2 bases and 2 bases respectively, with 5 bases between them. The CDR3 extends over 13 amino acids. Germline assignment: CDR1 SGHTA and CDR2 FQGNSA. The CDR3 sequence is CASSLSFTDTQYF. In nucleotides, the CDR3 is TGTGCCAGCAGCTTATCCTTCACAGATACGCAGTATTTT.

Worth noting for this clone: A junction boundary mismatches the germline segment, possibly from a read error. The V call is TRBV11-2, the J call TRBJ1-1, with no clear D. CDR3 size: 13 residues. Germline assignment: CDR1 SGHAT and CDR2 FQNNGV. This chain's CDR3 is CAGSRFEGTEAFF. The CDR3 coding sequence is TGTGCCGGCAGCCGATTTGAGGGCACTGAAGCTTTCTTT.

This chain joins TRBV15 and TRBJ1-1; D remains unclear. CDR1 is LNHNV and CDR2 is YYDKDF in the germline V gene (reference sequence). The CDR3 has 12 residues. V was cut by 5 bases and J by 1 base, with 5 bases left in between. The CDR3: CATSERNTEAFF. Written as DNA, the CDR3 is TGTGCCACCAGCGAGAGGAACACTGAAGCTTTCTTT.

In DNA form, the CDR3 reads TGTGCCAGCAGACGGGACAGTGTTAATTCACCCCTCCACTTT. Translated, it gives CASRRDSVNSPLHF. The chain joins TRBV7-2 to TRBJ1-6, with 7 bases matching TRBD1. This CDR3 is 14 amino acids long. CDR1 is SGHTA and CDR2 is FQGNSA in the germline V gene. V lost 6 bases and J lost 6; bases outside the gene matches: 5.

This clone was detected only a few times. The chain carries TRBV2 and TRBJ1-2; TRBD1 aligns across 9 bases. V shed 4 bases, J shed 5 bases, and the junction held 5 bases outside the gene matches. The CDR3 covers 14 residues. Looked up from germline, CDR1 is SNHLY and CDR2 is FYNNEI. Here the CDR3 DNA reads TGTGCCAGCAGTGCCCCGACAGGGGGATATGGCTACACCTTC. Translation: CASSAPTGGYGYTF.

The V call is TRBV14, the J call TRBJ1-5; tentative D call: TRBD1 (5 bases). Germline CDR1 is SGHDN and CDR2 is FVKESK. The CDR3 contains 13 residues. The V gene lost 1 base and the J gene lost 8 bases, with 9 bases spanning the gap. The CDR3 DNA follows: TGTGCCAGCAGCCAAGGGGGCGCGAAGCCCCAGCATTTT. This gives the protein CASSQGGAKPQHF. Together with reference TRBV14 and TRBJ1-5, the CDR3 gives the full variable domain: EAGVTQFPSHSVIEKGQTVTLRCDPISGHDNLYWYRRVMGKEIKFLLHFVKESKQDESGMPNNRFLAERTGGTYSTLKVQPAELEDSGVYFCASSQGGAKPQHFGDGTRLSIL.